This entry lists 12 T cell receptor beta chains sequenced from one sample in a study of shared clonotypes between healthy human individuals (dated by TCRdb to the early 2020s). The method was the immunoSEQ multiplex PCR assay. TCRdb limited this immuneACCESS table to in-frame rearrangements with V and J called. A share of clones is missing; checked studies link under half to unresolved V genes, and the rest is unexplained. The sample table holds more than 900,000 clones, of which around 78% were seen once. 0.5% to 0.65% of the sample lies in the top ten. The sample consisted of memory CD4+ T cells from PBMCs. What this sample's cell subset or site label stands for: CD45RA-negative fraction. The receptors stem from a young man in good health. Some clones in this sample may be carry-over from other donors' samples.

This chain links TRBV7-6 with TRBJ2-1; D remains ambiguous. Trimming pared 4 bases from V and 4 bases from J, leaving 14 bases between. The germline V gene has CDR1 SGHVS and CDR2 FNYEAQ. This CDR3 has 15 residues. CDR3 region: CASSWGRTEYNEQFF. The CDR3, as DNA: TGTGCCAGCAGCTGGGGTCGGACGGAGTACAATGAGCAGTTCTTC.

Comment on this clone: Additional DNA sequences in this sample encode the identical CDR3. The gene calls are TRBV14 and TRBJ1-2; D ambiguous. CDR1 and CDR2 (germline): SGHDN, FVKESK. V was pared by 0 bases and J by 4 bases, with 9 bases between. The CDR3 runs 14 residues. The CDR3 reads CASSQDLRFYGYTF. CDR3 DNA: TGTGCCAGCAGCCAAGATTTGAGGTTCTATGGCTACACCTTC.

The CDR3 loop is CASSATGGGYEQYF. The CDR3 nucleotides are TGTGCCAGCAGTGCGACAGGGGGCGGGTACGAGCAGTACTTC. V and J are TRBV6-6 and TRBJ2-7; 10 bases fit TRBD1. Germline CDR1 MNHNY, CDR2 SVGAGI (reference sequence). The CDR3 loop spans 14 amino acids. V lost 5 bases, J lost 4 bases, and 5 bases stayed unmatched.

J is TRBJ1-4 and V is TRBV4-1; 11 bases match TRBD1. Germline V lookup: CDR1 MGHRA, CDR2 YSYEKL. The junction had 1 base not matched to a gene; V was cut back by 0 bases and J by 4 bases. The CDR3 loop spans 16 amino acids. CDR3 nucleotide sequence: TGCGCCAGCAGCCAAGAAGGGACAGGGGGTAATGAAAAACTGTTTTTT. Its translation: CASSQEGTGGNEKLFF.

The chain uses TRBV6-6 and TRBJ2-1, with 7 bases that match TRBD2. This CDR3 is 16 amino acids long. V dropped 6 bases and J dropped 6; count of bases not matched to a gene: 14. The V gene's germline CDR1 is MNHNY and CDR2 SVGAGI (reference sequence). Written as DNA, the CDR3 is TGTGCCAGCAGATCCCCCCGGCGGGAGCCCCTCAATGAGCAGTTCTTC. The encoded protein is CASRSPRREPLNEQFF.

The J gene is TRBJ1-2, the V gene TRBV6-5; 9 bases match TRBD1. Germline assignment: CDR1 MNHEY and CDR2 SVGAGI. The CDR3 extends over 15 amino acids. V lost 6 bases, J lost 4 bases, and 9 bases stayed unmatched. The CDR3 loop reads CASSRGQGKGYGYTF. DNA for the CDR3: TGTGCCAGCAGCCGCGGACAGGGGAAGGGCTATGGCTACACCTTC.

The V call is TRBV4-2, the J call TRBJ1-1, with D possibly being TRBD1 (6 bases). This CDR3 spans 15 amino acids. Trimming cost V 4 bases and J 1 base, with 13 bases left between them. Germline loops: CDR1 LGHNA, CDR2 YNFKEQ. CDR3 bases: TGTGCCAGCAGCCCCGGAGGGGGGGGGAACACTGAAGCTTTCTTT. Translating gives CASSPGGGGNTEAFF.

This clone was found a few times. The V call is TRBV9, the J call TRBJ1-1; D might be TRBD1 (5 bases). Germline values: CDR1 SGDLS, CDR2 YYNGEE. The ends were cut back, 4 bases at V and 0 bases at J, with 7 bases in the middle. This CDR3 is built from 13 residues. The CDR3 here is CASSQGVNTEAFF. The CDR3 coding sequence is TGTGCCAGCAGCCAAGGGGTGAACACTGAAGCTTTCTTT.

The chain employs TRBV28 and TRBJ2-3; 7 bases fit TRBD1. The CDR3 has 15 residues. The V gene's germline CDR1 is MDHEN and CDR2 SYDVKM. V trimming: 3 bases; J trimming: 5 bases; junction bases outside the gene matches: 8. Here the CDR3 DNA reads TGTGCCAGCAGTTTCCGTAGGGGGCCGGGAGATACGCAGTATTTT. Translating gives CASSFRRGPGDTQYF.

This clone was seen just once. The chain has TRBV23-1 and TRBJ2-7; D is perhaps TRBD1 or TRBD2 (6 bases each). TRBV23-1 is flagged as an ORF with uncertain function. The CDR3 has 18 residues. The V and J ends lost 3 bases and 3 bases respectively, with 24 bases between them. The CDR3 is CASSHPSVRQEDYYEQYF. CDR3 nucleotide sequence: TGCGCCAGCAGTCATCCCTCGGTGCGACAGGAGGACTACTACGAGCAGTACTTC.

This rearrangement joins TRBV6-5 to TRBJ2-7, with D tentatively TRBD2 (6 bases). Trimming pared 0 bases from V and 11 bases from J, leaving 11 bases between. CDR3 length: 12 amino acids. From germline, CDR1 is MNHEY and CDR2 SVGAGI. CDR3 nucleotides: TGTGCCAGCAGTTACTCGAGCGGGCAAAAGTACTTC. This sequence encodes CASSYSSGQKYF.

The chain carries TRBV7-2 and TRBJ2-7; possible D gene TRBD2, 6 bases. Germline CDR1 and CDR2: SGHTA and FQGNSA. The CDR3 loop spans 15 amino acids. V gave up 2 bases and J gave up 2 bases, with 13 bases separating them. This CDR3 is CASSLRLASTYEQYF. The DNA of the CDR3 is TGTGCCAGCAGCTTAAGGCTAGCGAGTACCTACGAGCAGTACTTC.